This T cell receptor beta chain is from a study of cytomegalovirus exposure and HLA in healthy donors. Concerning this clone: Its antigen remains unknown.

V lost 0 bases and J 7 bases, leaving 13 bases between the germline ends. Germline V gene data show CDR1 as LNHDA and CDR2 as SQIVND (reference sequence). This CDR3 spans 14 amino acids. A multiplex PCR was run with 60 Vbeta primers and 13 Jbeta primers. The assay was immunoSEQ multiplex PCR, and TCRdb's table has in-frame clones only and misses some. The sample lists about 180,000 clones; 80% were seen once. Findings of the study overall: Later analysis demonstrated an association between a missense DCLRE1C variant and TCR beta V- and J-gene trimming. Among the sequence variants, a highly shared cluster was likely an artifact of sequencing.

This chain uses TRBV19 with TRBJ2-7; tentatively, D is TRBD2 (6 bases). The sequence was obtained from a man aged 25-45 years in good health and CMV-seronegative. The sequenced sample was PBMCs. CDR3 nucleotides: TGTGCCAGTAGTATAGATATGGAGGGGTGGGAGCAGTACTTC. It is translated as CASSIDMEGWEQYF.